This T cell receptor (beta chain) stems from a study of CD8+ T cells in alopecia areata. Findings of the study overall: Scalp sequencing also captures normal skin's resident alphabeta T cells. Mice gave a clearer picture of TCR sharing than patients did, possibly for HLA-related reasons.

Extracted RNA was reverse transcribed into cDNA, the sequencing template. The data were produced by immunoSEQ multiplex PCR, yet TCRdb's version contains in-frame clones alone and is incomplete. There are roughly 180,000 clones in the sample; about 63% occur only once, and about 1.5% lies in the top ten. A remark on this clone: Its antigen remains unidentified. The identical CDR3 is also encoded by other nucleotide sequences in the sample.

Germline assignment: CDR1 MNHNS and CDR2 SASEGT. Trimming stripped 0 bases from V and 5 bases from J, with 3 bases between. The CDR3 covers 12 residues. Sequences were derived from CD4+ T cells sorted from blood, sampled at week 0. The clonotype was recovered from a human donor with alopecia areata. The chain is built from TRBV6-1 and TRBJ2-3; D call uncertain. CDR3 DNA: TGTGCCAGCAGTGAAGCCGGAGATACGCAGTATTTT. Translating it yields CASSEAGDTQYF.